A single sample is the source of the 19 T cell receptor beta chains below, sequenced in a study of T cells in women clearing cervical HPV infection (dated by TCRdb to 2017 to 2018). To prepare the library, the immunoSEQ multiplex PCR assay was applied. Not all clones reach the TCRdb copy of this immuneACCESS table, which keeps in-frame sequences only. Checked studies attribute under half of the gap to unresolved V genes and leave the rest unexplained. This sample's listing comprises 30,000 or so clones. The biggest ten clones account for 3.5% of the sample. Specimen: blood buffy coat. The receptors derive from a woman aged 18 to 69 with a cervical HPV16 infection that either progressed to CIN3+ or cleared (not recorded which).

Comments on this clone: The DNA ends 3 residues before the CDR3 does, and the rest of the CDR3 is filled in from the germline J gene. The J gene is TRBJ2-7, the V gene TRBV7-9; 9 bases are a match to TRBD2. Trimming cost V 3 bases and J 4 bases; bases outside gene matches: 4. Germline values: CDR1 SEHNR, CDR2 FQNEAQ (reference sequence). This CDR3 contains 14 residues. The sequenced part of the CDR3 DNA is TGTGCCAGCAGCTTTGAGCGGGAGGAATACGAG. Its protein is CASSFEREEYE. The full CDR3 reads CASSFEREEYEQYF.

Details on this clone: The CDR3 goes on 3 residues after the read ends, and that part is filled in from the germline J gene. This chain connects TRBV7-9 to TRBJ1-2, with a tentative D call TRBD1 (5 bases). V lost 5 bases and J lost 7, with 11 bases in between. Germline V gene lookup returns CDR1 SEHNR and CDR2 FQNEAQ (reference sequence). The CDR3 has 12 amino acids. The CDR3 spells CASSVGGGGYTF. The DNA read from the CDR3 is TGTGCCAGCAGCGTCGGGGGAGGTGGC. The variable domain in full, with the rest retrieved from reference TRBV7-9 and TRBJ1-2, is DTGVSQNPRHKITKRGQNVTFRCDPISEHNRLYWYRQTLGQGPEFLTYFQNEAQLEKSRLLSDRFSAERPKGSFSTLEIQRTEQGDSAMYLCASSVGGGGYTFGSGTRLTVV.

On this clone: Read coverage stops 3 residues before the CDR3 terminus; the germline J gene supplies the remainder. The chain carries TRBV2 and TRBJ1-6; 9 bases line up with TRBD1. The germline gives CDR1 SNHLY, CDR2 FYNNEI. J was trimmed by 3 bases and V by 6 bases; bases with no gene match: 6. This CDR3 spans 16 amino acids. Incomplete CDR3 DNA: TGTGCCAGCAGGGGGGACAGGGACCGCTATAATTCACCC. Translating gives CASRGDRDRYNSP. The entire CDR3 protein reads CASRGDRDRYNSPLHF. Full variable domain (outside the CDR3, taken from reference TRBV2 and TRBJ1-6): EPEVTQTPSHQVTQMGQEVILRCVPISNHLYFYWYRQILGQKVEFLVSFYNNEISEKSEIFDDQFSVERPDGSNFTLKIRSTKLEDSAMYFCASRGDRDRYNSPLHFGNGTRLTVT.

Regarding this clone: The CDR3 goes on 3 residues after the read ends, and that part is filled in from the germline J gene. The chain links TRBV29-1 to TRBJ2-1; TRBD1 is a possible D gene (6 bases). Trimming cost V 3 bases and J 5 bases, with 17 bases left between them. CDR1 is SQVTM and CDR2 is ANQGSEA in the germline V gene. The CDR3 runs 15 residues. The CDR3 loop reads CSVEGAFEGHNEQFF. The DNA read from the CDR3 is TGCAGCGTTGAGGGGGCCTTCGAGGGGCACAATGAG.

As for this clone: The read comes to an end 3 residues before the CDR3 does, leaving the germline J gene to fill in the end. V gene TRBV27 combines with J gene TRBJ1-2; 9 positions agree with TRBD1. This CDR3 region has 15 residues. The junction had 5 bases not matched to a gene; V was cut back by 3 bases and J by 3 bases. Germline loops: CDR1 MNHEY, CDR2 SMNVEV (reference sequence). Incomplete CDR3 DNA: TGTGCCAGCAGTTTTACAGGGGGCAGGGACTATGGC. This translates into CASSFTGGRDYG. The entire CDR3 protein reads CASSFTGGRDYGYTF.

Regarding this clone: The CDR3 end lies 3 residues beyond the end of the read and is filled in from the germline J gene. This chain uses TRBV10-3 with TRBJ2-1; 13 bases line up with TRBD2. The CDR3 covers 16 residues. Germline V gene data show CDR1 as ENHRY and CDR2 as SYGVKD. Unmatched junction bases numbered 5, after V lost 9 bases and J lost 0 bases. Incomplete CDR3 DNA: TGTGCCATGGGGACTAGCGGGATTAGCTCCTACAATGAG. As protein: CAMGTSGISSYNE. The CDR3 in full is CAMGTSGISSYNEQFF.

Concerning this clone: The observed sequence ends 3 residues before the CDR3 terminus, with the missing tail filled in from the germline J gene. The V and J genes are TRBV19 and TRBJ2-7; TRBD2 might be the D (6 bases). The germline V and J ends were trimmed by 6 bases and 2 bases, with 14 bases remaining between them. This CDR3 has 14 amino acids. The germline gives CDR1 LNHDA, CDR2 SQIVND (reference sequence). CDR3 bases read: TGTGCCAGTAGCATGGCCGGGGGAGCCTACGAG. Its translation: CASSMAGGAYE. The complete CDR3 sequence is CASSMAGGAYEQYF.

With regard to this clone: The CDR3 goes on 3 residues after the read ends, and that part is filled in from the germline J gene. The gene calls are TRBV7-2 and TRBJ1-2, with TRBD1 identical over 8 bases. The CDR3 totals 15 residues. V lost 4 bases to trimming and J lost 4 bases; unmatched junction nucleotides: 8. Germline V CDR1 and CDR2: SGHTA, FQGNSA. The part of the CDR3 DNA that was read is TGTGCCAGCAGCTCAGGGACAGGAACCTCCTATGGC. Translating it yields CASSSGTGTSYG. The CDR3 in its entirety is CASSSGTGTSYGYTF.

As to this clone: Read coverage stops 3 residues before the CDR3 terminus; the germline J gene supplies the remainder. The V gene is TRBV20-1, the J gene TRBJ1-2; D not certain. The CDR3 has 12 amino acids. Germline CDR1 reads DFQATT; CDR2 reads SNEGSKA (reference sequence). Trimming stripped 0 bases from V and 7 bases from J, with 9 bases between. The CDR3 loop reads CSARDPRGGYTF. The DNA read from the CDR3 is TGCAGTGCTAGAGATCCTCGGGGTGGC.

About this clone itself: The read comes to an end 3 residues before the CDR3 does, leaving the germline J gene to fill in the end. J is TRBJ1-6 and V is TRBV4-2, with D maybe TRBD1 (6 bases). This CDR3 region has 15 residues. V shed 0 bases and J shed 9 bases, with 12 bases lying between them. Germline V gives CDR1 LGHNA, CDR2 YNFKEQ. CDR3 bases read: TGTGCCAGCAGCCAAGAAAACAGGGCCGGTTCACCC. Translation: CASSQENRAGSP. The whole CDR3 protein reads CASSQENRAGSPLHF.

To note about this clone: The CDR3 end is not reached by the read, which stops 3 residues before it; the germline J gene fills it in. The chain employs TRBV7-9 and TRBJ2-5; perhaps TRBD2 as D (6 bases). V lost 1 base, J lost 5 bases, and 14 bases lay in between. The germline V gene has CDR1 SEHNR and CDR2 FQNEAQ (reference sequence). The CDR3 extends over 15 amino acids. The DNA read from the CDR3 is TGTGCCAGCAGCTTAGGGACGGGAGCGGGTGAGACC. Its translation is CASSLGTGAGET. In full, the CDR3 is CASSLGTGAGETQYF.

As for this clone: With the read ending 3 residues before the CDR3 end, the germline J gene is used to fill in that end. This chain uses TRBV28 with TRBJ2-7; TRBD2 matches 7 bases. V shed 1 base, J shed 0 bases, and the junction held 3 bases outside the gene matches. This CDR3 contains 15 residues. Germline V lookup: CDR1 MDHEN, CDR2 SYDVKM. The CDR3 bases that were read are TGTGCCAGCAGTTTATTTCCTAGCGGCTCCTACGAG. Translation: CASSLFPSGSYE. The CDR3, in full, reads CASSLFPSGSYEQYF. Filled out from reference TRBV28 and TRBJ2-7, the complete variable domain reads DVKVTQSSRYLVKRTGEKVFLECVQDMDHENMFWYRQDPGLGLRLIYFSYDVKMKEKGDIPEGYSVSREKKERFSLILESASTNQTSMYLCASSLFPSGSYEQYFGPGTRLTVT.

In regard to this clone: The germline gene is not matched at one end of the junction; a read error may be the cause. Coverage ceases 3 residues before the CDR3 finishes, and the germline J gene fills in the end. The J gene is TRBJ2-2, the V gene TRBV4-2; a possible D gene is TRBD1 (6 bases). The germline gives CDR1 LGHNA, CDR2 YNFKEQ. This CDR3 is built from 14 residues. The CDR3 loop is CASSQEPGAGELFF. Partial CDR3 DNA: TGCGCCAGCAGCCAAGAGCCAGGGGCCGGGGAG.

The DNA read from the CDR3 is TGTGCCAGCAGCTTATACTCTGGAAACACC. This sequence encodes CASSLYSGNT. The entire CDR3 is CASSLYSGNTIYF. The rearrangement uses TRBV7-9 and TRBJ1-3; D remains unclear. The CDR3 is cut off 3 residues early in the read; its end comes from the germline J gene. This CDR3 contains 13 residues. The germline gives CDR1 SEHNR, CDR2 FQNEAQ (reference sequence). The V end lost 2 bases, the J end lost 0 bases, and 2 bases lay between the germline ends.

Points on this clone: The CDR3 end is not reached by the read, which stops 3 residues before it; the germline J gene fills it in. The rearrangement joins TRBV19 to TRBJ1-1; TRBD1 aligns across 8 bases. CDR3 size: 14 residues. Per germline, CDR1 LNHDA and CDR2 SQIVND (reference sequence). The V segment lost 4 bases and the J segment 1 base; nucleotides outside the gene matches: 2. The CDR3 is CASSTDRENTEAFF. The part of the CDR3 DNA that was read is TGTGCCAGTAGTACGGACAGGGAGAACACTGAA.

As concerns this clone: The observed sequence ends 3 residues before the CDR3 terminus, with the missing tail filled in from the germline J gene. This sequence joins TRBV12-3 or TRBV12-4 and TRBJ2-1, with 15 bases aligning to TRBD2. With V trimmed by 6 bases and J by 7 bases, 1 base remained unmatched. This CDR3 region has 14 residues. The CDR3 region is CASRGTSGRNEQFF. Incomplete CDR3 DNA: TGTGCCAGCAGGGGGACTAGCGGGAGGAATGAG.

On this clone itself: The CDR3 is cut off 3 residues early in the read; its end comes from the germline J gene. The chain uses TRBV2 and TRBJ1-2, with unresolved D. CDR1 and CDR2 (germline): SNHLY, FYNNEI. V was pared by 1 base and J by 6 bases, with 12 bases between. The CDR3 runs to 14 residues. CDR3 protein: CASSEGGQTHGYTF. The sequenced CDR3 bases are TGTGCCAGCAGTGAAGGCGGGCAGACGCATGGC.

For this clone: From the germline J gene comes the end of the CDR3, since the read stops 3 residues before it. The J gene is TRBJ2-1, the V gene TRBV11-3; D might be TRBD2 (5 bases). V was clipped by 0 bases and J by 6 bases, with 12 bases between them. Germline V gene lookup returns CDR1 SGHNT and CDR2 YENEEA. This CDR3 has 15 residues. CDR3 region: CASSLDQASLNEQFF. CDR3 DNA, as far as it was read: TGTGCCAGCAGCTTAGATCAGGCTAGCCTCAATGAG.

Details on this clone: The CDR3 is cut off 3 residues early in the read; its end comes from the germline J gene. V gene TRBV20-1 combines with J gene TRBJ2-2; D perhaps matches TRBD2 (6 bases). V was pared by 3 bases and J by 6 bases, with 14 bases between. Germline-derived CDR1 and CDR2 are DFQATT and SNEGSKA (reference sequence). The CDR3 sequence is 14 residues long. CDR3 DNA (partial): TGCAGTGCTAGGCAGGGAGGTAGAGCCGGGGAG. Its protein is CSARQGGRAGE. The entire CDR3 reads CSARQGGRAGELFF.